These 6 T cell receptor beta chains came from one sample sequenced in a study of blood T cell repertoires in COVID-19. Measured with immunoSEQ multiplex PCR; TCRdb has only the in-frame clones, and not every one. The sample consists of 15,000 to 20,000 clones, roughly 87% of them appearing once. The material sequenced was peripheral blood. These receptors were obtained from a human donor in a cohort sampled during active COVID-19.

The chain uses TRBV27 and TRBJ2-1; 8 bases line up with TRBD1. The CDR3 consists of 15 residues. The V gene's germline CDR1 is MNHEY and CDR2 SMNVEV (reference sequence). The junction had 9 bases not matched to a gene; V was cut back by 3 bases and J by 8 bases. CDR3 protein: CASSFGQGVKDEQFF. The CDR3 bases are TGTGCCAGCAGTTTTGGACAGGGAGTTAAGGATGAGCAGTTCTTC.

The chain has TRBV2 and TRBJ1-2; 7 nucleotides line up with TRBD1. This CDR3 contains 14 residues. Germline values: CDR1 SNHLY, CDR2 FYNNEI. V shed 6 bases, J shed 0 bases, and the junction held 4 bases outside the gene matches. The CDR3 DNA is TGTGCCAGCAGGGAGACAGGGCCTAACTATGGCTACACCTTC. Amino acid sequence: CASRETGPNYGYTF.

In this sample, this clone turned up once. The chain is built from TRBV2 and TRBJ2-2; weak D call: TRBD2 (5 bases). The germline V gene has CDR1 SNHLY and CDR2 FYNNEI. The CDR3 runs 14 residues. V was trimmed by 8 bases and J by 0 bases, leaving 10 bases between them. CDR3 nucleotide sequence: TGTGCCAGCGAGGGAGCGGCGAACACCGGGGAGCTGTTTTTT. It is translated as CASEGAANTGELFF.

The rearrangement links TRBV2 to TRBJ2-7, with 8 nucleotides matching TRBD1. The CDR3 runs to 13 residues. Per germline, CDR1 SNHLY and CDR2 FYNNEI. With V trimmed by 4 bases and J by 7 bases, 6 bases remained unmatched. The CDR3 coding sequence is TGTGCCAGCAGTGGGACAGGGCAGGGGGAGCAGTACTTC. The encoded protein is CASSGTGQGEQYF.

The chain has TRBV6-5 and TRBJ2-5; 8 positions agree with TRBD1. This CDR3 spans 13 amino acids. The V and J ends lost 7 bases and 8 bases, in that order; junction bases with no gene match: 9. Germline assignment: CDR1 MNHEY and CDR2 SVGAGI. CDR3 loop: CASIPQGVGTQYF. Written as DNA, the CDR3 is TGTGCCAGCATCCCACAGGGGGTGGGTACCCAGTACTTC.

The gene calls are TRBV18 and TRBJ1-2; 7 bases match TRBD1. The length of the CDR3 is 13 residues. Germline trimming cut 6 bases from V and 8 bases from J; bases unmatched to any gene: 9. Germline loops: CDR1 KGHSH, CDR2 LQKENI. The CDR3 region is CASSGTVTMGYTF. CDR3 nucleotide sequence: TGTGCCAGCTCCGGGACAGTCACTATGGGCTACACCTTC. Looking up the rest from reference TRBV18 and TRBJ1-2 gives the full variable domain: NAGVMQNPRHLVRRRGQEARLRCSPMKGHSHVYWYRQLPEEGLKFMVYLQKENIIDESGMPKERFSAEFPKEGPSILRIQQVVRGDSAAYFCASSGTVTMGYTFGSGTRLTVV.